This TCR beta chain originates from a study of control samples from healthy donors and cancer patients. Germline values: CDR1 MDHEN, CDR2 SYDVKM. The CDR3 spans 14 residues. V lost 8 bases and J lost 2, with 14 bases in between. TCRdb's copy holds only in-frame clones and misses some; the assay was immunoSEQ multiplex PCR. The table records 150,000 to 160,000 clones, about 93% of them present only once. The V call is TRBV28, the J call TRBJ2-3, with D unresolved. Sequences were obtained from blood. The TCR sequence derives from a man aged 45-60 years in good health. The CDR3 DNA reads as TGTGCCAGCGGCTTCGGAACTGTCACAGATACGCAGTATTTT. Its translation is CASGFGTVTDTQYF.